This is a list of T cell receptor beta chains from one sample in a study of response to subunit inactivated influenza vaccine. TCRdb ran MiXCR on the RT-PCR reads and lists one entry per CDR3 protein. Counted here are almost 600,000 distinct CDR3 sequences, 14% occurring once; the ten biggest clones make up roughly 11%. Specimen: PBMCs from blood, collected 12 days after vaccination. Source of these receptors: a man aged 45 to 65 who received an inactivated influenza vaccine. The CDR3 runs from the conserved cysteine through the conserved F or W. The D gene is left open where the match is weak. Only part of the rows carry a size: once, few, many, or a class if the clone is expanded.

j_call clone_size v_call d_call cdr3_aa cdr3_nt
TRBJ2-7 . TRBV5-4 TRBD1 CASSPGQGNHEQYF TGTGCCAGCAGCCCGGGACAGGGAAACCACGAGCAGTACTTC
TRBJ2-7 few TRBV20-1 TRBD2 CSARDPHSGRAINEQYF TGCAGTGCTAGAGATCCCCACAGCGGGAGGGCCATAAACGAGCAGTACTTC
TRBJ2-1 . TRBV20-1 . CSARDLSKGLTEQFF TGCAGTGCTAGAGATTTGAGTAAGGGCCTTACCGAGCAGTTCTTC
TRBJ1-6 few TRBV20-1 . CSARDRAGYNSPLHF TGCAGTGCTAGAGATAGGGCAGGGTATAATTCACCCCTCCACTTT
TRBJ1-2 many TRBV5-1 . CASSLSDRSGYTF TGCGCCAGCAGCTTGTCGGACAGAAGCGGCTACACCTTC
TRBJ2-5 few TRBV20-1 . CSARDPTFETQYF TGCAGTGCTAGAGATCCCACCTTCGAGACCCAGTACTTC
TRBJ2-1 few TRBV6-2/TRBV6-3 . CAIRDPGYNEQFF TGTGCAATCAGGGACCCGGGGTACAATGAGCAGTTCTTC
TRBJ2-7 many TRBV7-9 . CASSLGVSYEQYF TGTGCCAGCAGCTTGGGGGTTTCCTACGAGCAGTACTTC
TRBJ2-1 few TRBV11-2 TRBD1 CASRGWDRYYNEQFF TGTGCCAGCAGGGGTTGGGACAGATACTACAATGAGCAGTTCTTC
TRBJ2-3 . TRBV9 TRBD2 CASSLSGSRTDTQYF TGTGCCAGCAGCCTTAGCGGGAGTCGGACAGATACGCAGTATTTT
TRBJ2-5 many TRBV7-9 TRBD1 CASSLIQGGETQYF TGTGCCAGCAGCTTAATACAGGGGGGAGAGACCCAGTACTTC
TRBJ1-1 few TRBV4-3 TRBD1 CASSQDLEGATRTEAFF TGCGCCAGCAGCCAAGATCTCGAGGGGGCAACCCGCACTGAAGCTTTCTTT
TRBJ2-1 . TRBV6-2/TRBV6-3 TRBD2 CASSNPRASGKDNEQFF TGTGCCAGCAGTAACCCCCGTGCTAGCGGGAAGGACAATGAGCAGTTCTTC
TRBJ1-1 few TRBV20-1 . CSAAFFGKAHTEAFF TGCAGTGCAGCCTTTTTTGGGAAAGCCCACACTGAAGCTTTCTTT
TRBJ1-1 . TRBV7-9 . CASSPSRYEAFF TGTGCCAGCAGCCCTTCCCGGTATGAAGCTTTCTTT
TRBJ2-1 . TRBV5-8 TRBD2 CASSLTSGGLTYNEQFF TGTGCCAGCAGCTTGACTAGCGGGGGCCTGACCTACAATGAGCAGTTCTTC
TRBJ1-2 . TRBV6-2/TRBV6-3 . CASSSFSNYGYTF TGTGCCAGCAGTTCGTTCAGTAACTATGGCTACACCTTC
TRBJ2-2 many TRBV5-1 . CASSPRQGTNTGELFF TGCGCCAGCAGCCCAAGGCAGGGAACGAACACCGGGGAGCTGTTTTTT
TRBJ2-5 few TRBV2 . CASSGSGDETQYF TGTGCCAGCAGTGGATCCGGGGACGAGACCCAGTACTTC
TRBJ2-1 few TRBV10-3 . CAISDDGHNEQFF TGTGCCATCAGTGACGACGGCCACAATGAGCAGTTCTTC
TRBJ2-3 few TRBV6-4 . CASSDSFAASSTDTQYF TGTGCCAGCAGTGACTCGTTTGCGGCGTCTAGCACAGATACGCAGTATTTT
TRBJ1-1 few TRBV20-1 TRBD1 CSASEQGAIYTEAFF TGCAGTGCTAGCGAACAGGGGGCGATTTACACTGAAGCTTTCTTT
TRBJ1-2 few TRBV5-1 TRBD1 CASSLQMGQQYGYTF TGCGCCAGCAGCTTGCAAATGGGACAGCAGTATGGCTACACCTTC
TRBJ1-2 few TRBV20-1 TRBD1 CSAARTGYGYTF TGCAGTGCGGCCCGGACAGGGTATGGCTACACCTTC
TRBJ2-7 few TRBV5-1 . CASKLGGGLSYEQYF TGCGCCAGCAAATTAGGGGGGGGCCTTTCCTACGAGCAGTACTTC
TRBJ2-5 . TRBV4-3 . CASSQGWAGAVKTQYF TGCGCCAGCAGCCAAGGTTGGGCGGGGGCCGTAAAGACCCAGTACTTC
TRBJ2-5 few TRBV5-1 TRBD2 CASSGGGLAGVETQYF TGCGCCAGCAGCGGGGGGGGACTAGCGGGAGTCGAGACCCAGTACTTC
TRBJ2-1 . TRBV20-1 TRBD2 CSAPSRSGRFGNEQFF TGCAGTGCTCCCTCACGTAGCGGGAGGTTCGGGAATGAGCAGTTCTTC
TRBJ1-1 . TRBV29-1 . CSVFKGTGTEPFF TGCAGCGTTTTCAAGGGGACGGGCACTGAACCTTTCTTT
TRBJ2-6 . TRBV5-1 . CASSRGGGTGANVLTF TGCGCCAGCAGCAGAGGGGGGGGCACTGGGGCCAACGTCCTGACTTTC